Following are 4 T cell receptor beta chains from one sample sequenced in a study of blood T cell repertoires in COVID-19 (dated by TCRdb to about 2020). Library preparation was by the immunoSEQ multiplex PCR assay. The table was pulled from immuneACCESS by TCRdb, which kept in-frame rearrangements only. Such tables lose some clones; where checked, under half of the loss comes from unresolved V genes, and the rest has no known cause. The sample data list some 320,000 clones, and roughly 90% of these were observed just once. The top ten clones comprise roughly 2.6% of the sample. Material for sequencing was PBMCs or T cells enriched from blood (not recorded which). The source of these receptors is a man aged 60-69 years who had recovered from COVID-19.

In DNA form, the CDR3 reads TGTGCCAGCAGCTTAGCTCGGACAGGGGTAGAGACCCAGTACTTC. It is translated as CASSLARTGVETQYF. The chain recombines TRBV7-9 with TRBJ2-5, with TRBD1 matching 9 bases. The CDR3 spans 15 residues. Germline-derived CDR1 and CDR2 are SEHNR and FQNEAQ (reference sequence). J gave up 4 bases and V 0 bases, and 3 bases lay outside the gene matches. The complete variable domain, with remaining parts taken from reference TRBV7-9 and TRBJ2-5, reads DTGVSQNPRHKITKRGQNVTFRCDPISEHNRLYWYRQTLGQGPEFLTYFQNEAQLEKSRLLSDRFSAERPKGSFSTLEIQRTEQGDSAMYLCASSLARTGVETQYFGPGTRLLVL.

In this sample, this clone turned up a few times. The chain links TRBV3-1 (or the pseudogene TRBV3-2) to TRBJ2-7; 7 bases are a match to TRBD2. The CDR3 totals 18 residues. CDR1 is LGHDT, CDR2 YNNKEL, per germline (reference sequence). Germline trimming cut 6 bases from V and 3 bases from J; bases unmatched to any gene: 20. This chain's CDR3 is CASRPRTSQAYFYYEQYF. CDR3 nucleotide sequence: TGTGCCAGCAGACCTAGGACTAGTCAAGCTTACTTTTACTACGAGCAGTACTTC.

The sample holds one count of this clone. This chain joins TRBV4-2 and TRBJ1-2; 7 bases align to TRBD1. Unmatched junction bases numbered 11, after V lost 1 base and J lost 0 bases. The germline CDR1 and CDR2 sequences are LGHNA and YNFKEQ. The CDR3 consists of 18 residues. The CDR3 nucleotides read TGTGCCAGCAGCCAAGGCGGGGCCACAGGGGAGGCTAACTATGGCTACACCTTC. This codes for CASSQGGATGEANYGYTF.

The CDR3 is CASSKTGAGYEQYF. In DNA form, the CDR3 reads TGTGCCAGCAGCAAGACAGGGGCAGGCTACGAGCAGTACTTC. The rearrangement uses TRBV6-5 and TRBJ2-7; 8 nucleotides agree with TRBD1. The CDR3 is 14 residues long. V was clipped by 6 bases and J by 3 bases; unmatched bases: 7. Per germline, CDR1 MNHEY and CDR2 SVGAGI.